This T cell receptor (beta chain) was sequenced for a study of blood T cell repertoires in COVID-19. As for the study in general: From the United States, Italy and Spain came samples of acute and convalescent COVID-19.

Adults between about 18 and 95 years of age took part from about two dozen US areas. Donors were grouped by their self-reported clinical history. Cohort 3 donors counted as recovered after two negative PCRs, clearance, or resolved symptoms. CDR1 is LGHNT and CDR2 is FRNRAP in the germline V gene. The V segment lost 6 bases and the J segment 3 bases; nucleotides outside the gene matches: 6. The CDR3 has 14 residues. Sequencing used immunoSEQ multiplex PCR; TCRdb keeps in-frame clones, though not all of them. The repertoire holds more than 110,000 clones, with roughly 78% as singletons. The specimen was PBMCs or T cells enriched from blood (not recorded which). The chain recombines TRBV12-5 with TRBJ1-1; TRBD1 matches at 8 bases. This receptor was taken from a woman between 50 and 59 years old who had recovered from COVID-19. CDR3 protein: CASGSVDRDTEAFF. The CDR3, as DNA: TGTGCTAGTGGATCCGTGGACAGGGACACTGAAGCTTTCTTT.